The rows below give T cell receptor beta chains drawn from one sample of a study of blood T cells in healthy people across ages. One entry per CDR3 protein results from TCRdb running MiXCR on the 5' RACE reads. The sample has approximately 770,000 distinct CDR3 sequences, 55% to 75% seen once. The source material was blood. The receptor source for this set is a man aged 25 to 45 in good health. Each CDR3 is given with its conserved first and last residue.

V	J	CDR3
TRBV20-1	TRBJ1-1	CSAREPDRGLTEAFF
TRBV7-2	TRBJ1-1	CASSSVLGVGTEAFF
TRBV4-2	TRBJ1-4	CASSLIRSGQGTVFNEKLFF
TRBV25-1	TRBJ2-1	CASSRGAVFNEQFF
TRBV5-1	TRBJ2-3	CASSLGGGQPTDTQYF
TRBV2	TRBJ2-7	CASSRQGSPYEQYF
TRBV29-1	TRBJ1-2	CSVQPGEYGYTF
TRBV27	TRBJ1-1	CASSPRVNTEAFF
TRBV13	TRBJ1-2	CASSQLSSVWSDGYTF
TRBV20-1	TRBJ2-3	CSARVGQGITDTQYF
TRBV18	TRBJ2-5	CASSPPGRETQYF